The 4 T cell receptor beta chains presented below share a single source sample, sequenced in a study of vaccination and CD4 T cells after COVID-19. Treatment indicated: approximately nine-day PBMC culture with coronavirus spike peptide pools or control peptides (ViraFEST assay). CD4+ T cells that had been cultured provided DNA sequenced with the Oncomine TCR Beta short-read assay. TCRdb called the PCR reads again in MiXCR, with one record for every CDR3 protein. The data show over 8,500 distinct CDR3 sequences, about 70% seen once. The antigens of these receptors remain unknown. Specimen: CD4+ T cells from blood, cultured in vitro, collected before SARS-CoV-2 vaccination. Source of these receptors: a human donor who had recovered from COVID-19.

The rearrangement uses TRBV20-1 and TRBJ2-1; the D gene is possibly TRBD2 (6 bases). V was trimmed by 0 bases and J by 7 bases, leaving 19 bases between them. The germline V gene encodes CDR1 DFQATT and CDR2 SNEGSKA (reference sequence). This CDR3 is built from 16 residues. The CDR3 protein is CSARDPGPSGRNEQFF. As DNA, the CDR3 is TGCAGTGCTAGAGATCCAGGACCTAGTGGGAGGAATGAGCAGTTCTTC.

The gene calls are TRBV20-1 and TRBJ2-5; D tentatively fits TRBD1 or TRBD2 (5 bases each). The germline gives CDR1 DFQATT, CDR2 SNEGSKA (reference sequence). The germline V and J ends were trimmed by 6 bases and 2 bases, with 13 bases remaining between them. The CDR3 consists of 13 residues. The CDR3 region has the DNA TGCAGTGCAACGGTATGGGGGCAAGAGACCCAGTACTTC. It encodes CSATVWGQETQYF.

The chain recombines TRBV4-1 with TRBJ2-1, with 9 positions matching TRBD2. CDR3 size: 15 residues. The V gene end was trimmed by 3 bases and the J gene end by 13 bases; junction bases not matched to a gene: 13. CDR1 is MGHRA and CDR2 is YSYEKL in the germline V gene. The CDR3 coding sequence is TGCGCCAGCAGCCATGGGTTATTGCGGGAGGGCCGACAGTTCTTC. Translating gives CASSHGLLREGRQFF.

The chain is built from TRBV7-9 and TRBJ2-2, with 9 positions matching TRBD2. The CDR3 is made up of 16 amino acids. Unmatched junction bases numbered 12, after V lost 8 bases and J lost 5 bases. In germline, CDR1 is SEHNR, CDR2 FQNEAQ (reference sequence). CDR3: CASRGASGEHTGELFF. The CDR3 DNA reads as TGTGCCAGCCGCGGGGCTAGCGGGGAACATACCGGGGAGCTGTTTTTT.